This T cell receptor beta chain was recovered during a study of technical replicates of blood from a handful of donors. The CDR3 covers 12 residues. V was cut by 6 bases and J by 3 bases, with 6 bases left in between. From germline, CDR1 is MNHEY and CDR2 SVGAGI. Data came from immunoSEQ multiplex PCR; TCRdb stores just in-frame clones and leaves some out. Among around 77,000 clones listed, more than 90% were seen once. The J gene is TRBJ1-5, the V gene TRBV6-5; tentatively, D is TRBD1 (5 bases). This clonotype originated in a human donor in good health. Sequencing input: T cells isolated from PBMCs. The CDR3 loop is CASRGPNQPQHF. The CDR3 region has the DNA TGTGCCAGCAGGGGGCCCAATCAGCCCCAGCATTTT.